At least ten counts were recorded for the clone carrying this T cell receptor beta chain. Its specificity is not known. The data were obtained in a study of regulatory T cells in long-lasting Graves disease. Study results and caveats: Among the persistent patients, some 2,900 public clonotypes were shared, more than the approximately 1,000 shared among new patients.

Library construction for TCR beta used iRepertoire HTBI primers and Arm-PCR of CDR3 regions. In the original workflow: From all samples, identification returned 11 to 15 TRBJ and 60 to 80 TRBV segments. TCRdb redid the calling of the multiplex PCR reads with MiXCR, one entry per CDR3 protein. The V and J calls reflect TCRdb's pipeline rather than the authors' work. The sample has roughly 360,000 distinct CDR3 sequences, about an eighth seen once; the top ten hold 18%. The CDR3 covers 17 residues. V lost 3 bases, J lost 5 bases, and 19 bases lay in between. Germline lookup yields CDR1 SGHTA and CDR2 FQGNSA. Time point reported: newly diagnosed GD, antithyroid drugs for less than 3 months. PBMCs provided the RNA from which the TCR library was made. The same sample was also used in a study of T cells in Graves' hyperthyroidism and ophthalmopathy.

The receptor comes from a woman younger than 35 with Graves disease. Sequencing used peripheral blood mononuclear cells (PBMCs), obtained at new diagnosis, from a patient treated with antithyroid drugs. The genes are TRBV7-2 and TRBJ2-2; a possible D gene is TRBD2 (6 bases). CDR3 sequence reads: CASSFFIGGAPTGELFF. The CDR3 nucleotides are TGTGCCAGCAGCTTCTTTATCGGGGGTGCGCCAACCGGGGAGCTGTTTTTT.